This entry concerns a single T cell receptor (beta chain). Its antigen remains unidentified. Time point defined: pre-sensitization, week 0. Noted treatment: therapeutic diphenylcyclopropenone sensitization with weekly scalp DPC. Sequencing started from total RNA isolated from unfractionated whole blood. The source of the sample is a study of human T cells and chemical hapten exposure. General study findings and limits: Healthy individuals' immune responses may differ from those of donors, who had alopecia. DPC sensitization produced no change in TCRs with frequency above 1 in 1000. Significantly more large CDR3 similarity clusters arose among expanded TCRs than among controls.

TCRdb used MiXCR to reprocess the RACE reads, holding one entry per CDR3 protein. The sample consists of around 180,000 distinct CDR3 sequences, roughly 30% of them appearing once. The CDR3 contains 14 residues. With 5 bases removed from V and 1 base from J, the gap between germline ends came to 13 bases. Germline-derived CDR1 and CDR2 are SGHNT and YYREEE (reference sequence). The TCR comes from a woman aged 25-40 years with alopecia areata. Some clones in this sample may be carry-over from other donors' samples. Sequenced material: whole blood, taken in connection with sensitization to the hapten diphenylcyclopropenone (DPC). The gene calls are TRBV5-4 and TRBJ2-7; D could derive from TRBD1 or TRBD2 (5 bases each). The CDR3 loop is CASRAGTDSYEQYF. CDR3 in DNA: TGTGCCAGCAGGGCCGGGACGGATTCCTACGAGCAGTACTTC. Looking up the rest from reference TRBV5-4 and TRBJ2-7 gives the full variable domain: ETGVTQSPTHLIKTRGQQVTLRCSSQSGHNTVSWYQQALGQGPQFIFQYYREEENGRGNFPPRFSGLQFPNYSSELNVNALELDDSALYLCASRAGTDSYEQYFGPGTRLTVT.